There are many counts of the clone carrying this TCR beta chain. The target antigen is unknown. Several immunoSEQ 96-well plates shared each subset's DNA, each plate a replicate. Some clones are missing from TCRdb's copy, which holds only in-frame ones; the method was immunoSEQ multiplex PCR. Of about 700,000 clones in the sample, roughly 70% were seen once. This specimen comes from a study of shared clonotypes between healthy human individuals. Study context: Samples came from two female and three male donors aged 18 to 49.

The study, taken as a whole, reports: The low donor count limited represented genetic and exposure-history diversity.

The CDR3 consists of 14 residues. The study drew all its donors from Caucasian adults living in Nashville, Tennessee. The sample was memory CD4+ T cells sorted from blood. The subset here: CD45RA-negative fraction. V and J are TRBV21-1 and TRBJ1-5; the listed D gene, TRBD1, was not tested against the DNA. TRBV21-1 represents a pseudogene. The source of this sequence is a woman in her 30s in good health. The CDR3 DNA reads as TGTGCCAGCAGCAAAGGGGGCTTAGGACAGCCCCAGCATTTT. It yields the protein CASSKGGLGQPQHF.